This TCR beta chain was captured by sequencing in a study of technical replicates of blood from several donors. J lost 4 bases, V lost 0 bases, and 5 bases had no gene match. The CDR3 has 16 residues. The germline gives CDR1 MNHNS, CDR2 SASEGT. Assay: immunoSEQ multiplex PCR; the TCRdb copy retains only in-frame clones and omits some. The table has under 100,000 clones, about 95% seen once. This sequence joins TRBV6-1 and TRBJ1-2; 10 nucleotides align to TRBD1. This TCR was recovered from a human donor in good health. Sequenced: T cells isolated from PBMCs. CDR3 protein: CASSEARGQGTYGYTF. As DNA, the CDR3 is TGTGCCAGCAGTGAAGCGAGGGGACAGGGGACCTATGGCTACACCTTC.